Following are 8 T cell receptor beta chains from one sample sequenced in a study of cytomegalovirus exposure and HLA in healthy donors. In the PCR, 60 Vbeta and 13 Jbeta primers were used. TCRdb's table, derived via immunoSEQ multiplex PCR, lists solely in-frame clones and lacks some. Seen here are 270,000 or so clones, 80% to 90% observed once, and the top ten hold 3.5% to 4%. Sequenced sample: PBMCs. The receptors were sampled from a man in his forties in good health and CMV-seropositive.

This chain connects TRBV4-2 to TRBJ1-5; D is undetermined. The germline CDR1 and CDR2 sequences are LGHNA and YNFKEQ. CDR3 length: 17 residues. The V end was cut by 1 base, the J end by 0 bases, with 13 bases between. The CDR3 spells CASSQGTPPYSNQPQHF. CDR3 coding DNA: TGTGCCAGCAGCCAAGGGACTCCCCCATATAGCAATCAGCCCCAGCATTTT.

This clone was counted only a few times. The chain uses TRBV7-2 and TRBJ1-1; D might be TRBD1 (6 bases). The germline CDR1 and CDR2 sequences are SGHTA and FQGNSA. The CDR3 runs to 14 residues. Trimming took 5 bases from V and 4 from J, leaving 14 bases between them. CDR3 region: CASSTTGAGTEAFF. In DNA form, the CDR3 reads TGTGCCAGCAGCACGACAGGTGCTGGCACTGAAGCTTTCTTT.

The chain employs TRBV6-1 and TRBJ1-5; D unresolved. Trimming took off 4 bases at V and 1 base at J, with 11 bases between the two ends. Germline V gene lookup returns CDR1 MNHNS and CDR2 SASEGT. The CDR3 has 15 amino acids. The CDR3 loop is CASSVSTLSNQPQHF. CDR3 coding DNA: TGTGCCAGCAGTGTTAGCACCTTAAGCAATCAGCCCCAGCATTTT.

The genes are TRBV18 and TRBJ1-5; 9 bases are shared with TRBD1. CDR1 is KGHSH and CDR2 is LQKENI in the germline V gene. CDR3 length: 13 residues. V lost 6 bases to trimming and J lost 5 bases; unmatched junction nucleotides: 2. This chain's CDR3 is CASSGQGDQPQHF. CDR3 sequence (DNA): TGTGCCAGCTCGGGACAGGGAGATCAGCCCCAGCATTTT.

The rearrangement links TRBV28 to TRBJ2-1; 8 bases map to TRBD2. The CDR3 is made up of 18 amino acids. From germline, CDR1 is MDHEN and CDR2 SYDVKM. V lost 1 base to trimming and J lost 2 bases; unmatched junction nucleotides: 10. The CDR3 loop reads CASSLSTGLGSAYNEQFF. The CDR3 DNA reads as TGTGCCAGCAGTTTATCAACGGGACTAGGGTCCGCCTACAATGAGCAGTTCTTC.

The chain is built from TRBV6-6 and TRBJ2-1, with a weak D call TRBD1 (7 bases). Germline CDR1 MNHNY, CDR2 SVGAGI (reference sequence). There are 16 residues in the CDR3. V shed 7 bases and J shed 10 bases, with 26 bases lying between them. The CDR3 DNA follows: TGTGCCAGCACTCCACCGGGGGCAGGGGGGCTAGGAGAGCAGTTCTTC. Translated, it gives CASTPPGAGGLGEQFF.

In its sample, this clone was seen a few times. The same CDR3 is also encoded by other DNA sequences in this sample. CDR3 nucleotides: TGTGCCAGTAGTATAGGAGGGGGCGCCTCCTACGAGCAGTACTTC. Its protein product is CASSIGGGASYEQYF. The chain employs TRBV19 and TRBJ2-7; TRBD1 agrees at 7 bases. CDR3 length equals 15 residues. V was clipped by 1 base and J by 0 bases; unmatched bases: 3. Germline V CDR1 and CDR2: LNHDA, SQIVND (reference sequence).

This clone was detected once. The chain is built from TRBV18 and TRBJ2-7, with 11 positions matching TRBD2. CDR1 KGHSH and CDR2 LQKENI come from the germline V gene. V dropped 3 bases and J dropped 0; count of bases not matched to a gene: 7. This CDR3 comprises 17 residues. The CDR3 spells CASSPGLAGQASYEQYF. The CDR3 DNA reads TGTGCCAGCTCACCCGGACTAGCGGGCCAGGCCTCCTACGAGCAGTACTTC.